The T cell receptor beta chain under discussion was sequenced for a study of early T cells in non-severe SARS-CoV-2 infection. Study overall: Whole-blood bulk RNA, unsorted, was sequenced, and chains were unpaired. Overall study results and limits: The VDJdb matching leaned toward anti-spike CD8 responses and overlooked private and CD4 specificities.

In its sample, this clonotype was seen many times. Its target is unknown. V shed 4 bases and J shed 5 bases, with 14 bases lying between them. This CDR3 spans 14 amino acids. Germline CDR1 SGHKS, CDR2 YYEKEE (reference sequence). In the library, individual cDNA molecules carried attached unique molecular identifiers. TCRdb re-called the 5' RACE reads through MiXCR, storing one row per CDR3 protein. The sample shows approximately 29,000 distinct CDR3 sequences, 5.8% of them seen only once. The rearrangement joins TRBV5-5 to TRBJ2-3, with D possibly TRBD2 on 5 matching bases. The clonotype comes from an adult who was a healthcare worker with PCR-confirmed SARS-CoV-2 infection or an uninfected control (not recorded which). The specimen sequenced was whole blood. Here the CDR3 reads CASSPGIGGDTQYF. DNA for the CDR3: TGTGCCAGCAGCCCCGGGATAGGAGGAGATACGCAGTATTTT.